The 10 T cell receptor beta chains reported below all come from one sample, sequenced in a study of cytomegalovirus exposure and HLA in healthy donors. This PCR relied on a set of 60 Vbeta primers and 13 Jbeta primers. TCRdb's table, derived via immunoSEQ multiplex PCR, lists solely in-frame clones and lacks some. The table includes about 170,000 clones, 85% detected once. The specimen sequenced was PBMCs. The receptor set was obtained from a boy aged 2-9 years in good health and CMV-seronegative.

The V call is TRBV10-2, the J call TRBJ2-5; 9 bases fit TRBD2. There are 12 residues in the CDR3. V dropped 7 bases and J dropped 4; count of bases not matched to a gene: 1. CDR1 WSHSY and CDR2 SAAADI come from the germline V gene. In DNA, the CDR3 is TGCGCCAGCAAACTAGCGGGAGAGACCCAGTACTTC. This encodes CASKLAGETQYF.

The CDR3 bases are TGTGCCAGCAGCTTAGGGTCTAGCGGGGGAAGCTACGAGCAGTACGTC. It is translated as CASSLGSSGGSYEQYV. This chain joins TRBV7-8 and TRBJ2-7; 10 bases match TRBD2. V gave up 1 base and J gave up 3 bases; unmatched junction bases: 6. CDR1 is SGHVS and CDR2 is FQNEAQ in the germline V gene. This CDR3 spans 16 amino acids.

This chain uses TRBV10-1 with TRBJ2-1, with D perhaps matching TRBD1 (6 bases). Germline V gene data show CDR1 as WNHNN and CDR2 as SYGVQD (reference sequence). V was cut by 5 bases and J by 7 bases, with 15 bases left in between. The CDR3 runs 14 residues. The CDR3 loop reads CASSQRSQGNEQFF. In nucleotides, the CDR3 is TGCGCCAGCAGTCAAAGGAGCCAGGGGAATGAGCAGTTCTTC.

This CDR3 is CASSLADRASEAFF. Here the CDR3 DNA reads TGTGCCAGCAGTCTAGCTGACAGGGCTTCTGAAGCTTTCTTT. The gene calls are TRBV27 and TRBJ1-1; TRBD1 matches at 7 bases. The CDR3 sequence is 14 residues long. CDR1 is MNHEY and CDR2 is SMNVEV in the germline V gene (reference sequence). V shed 5 bases and J 6 bases; nucleotides not matched to a gene: 9.

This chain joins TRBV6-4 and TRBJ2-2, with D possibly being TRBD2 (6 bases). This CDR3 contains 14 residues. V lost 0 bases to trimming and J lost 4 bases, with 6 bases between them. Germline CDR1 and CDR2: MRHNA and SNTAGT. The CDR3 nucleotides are TGTGCCAGCAGTGACTCGACTAGCACCGGGGAGCTGTTTTTT. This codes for CASSDSTSTGELFF.

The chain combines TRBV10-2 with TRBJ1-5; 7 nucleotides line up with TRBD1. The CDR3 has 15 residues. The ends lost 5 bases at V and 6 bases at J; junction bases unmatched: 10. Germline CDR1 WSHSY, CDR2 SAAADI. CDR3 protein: CASSSTGLDGQPQHF. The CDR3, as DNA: TGCGCCAGCAGTTCGACAGGGCTGGATGGTCAGCCCCAGCATTTT.

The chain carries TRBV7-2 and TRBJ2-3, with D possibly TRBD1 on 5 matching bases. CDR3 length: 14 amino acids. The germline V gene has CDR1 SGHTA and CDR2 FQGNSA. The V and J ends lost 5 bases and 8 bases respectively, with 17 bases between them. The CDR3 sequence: CASSDRQRKGTQYF. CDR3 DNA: TGTGCCAGCAGCGATCGACAGCGCAAGGGTACGCAGTATTTT.

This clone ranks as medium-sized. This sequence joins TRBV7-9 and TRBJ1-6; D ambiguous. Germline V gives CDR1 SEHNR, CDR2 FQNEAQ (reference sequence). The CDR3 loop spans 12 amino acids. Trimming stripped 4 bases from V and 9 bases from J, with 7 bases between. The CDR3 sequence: CASSSPLSPLHF. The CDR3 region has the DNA TGTGCCAGCAGCTCCCCCCTTTCACCCCTCCACTTT.

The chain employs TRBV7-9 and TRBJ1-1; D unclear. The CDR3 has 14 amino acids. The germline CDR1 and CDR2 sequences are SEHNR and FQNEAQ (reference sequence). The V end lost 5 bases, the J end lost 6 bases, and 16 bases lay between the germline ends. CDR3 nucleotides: TGTGCCAGCAGCCAGTGGGAGGGAGGGCCTGAAGCTTTCTTT. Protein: CASSQWEGGPEAFF.

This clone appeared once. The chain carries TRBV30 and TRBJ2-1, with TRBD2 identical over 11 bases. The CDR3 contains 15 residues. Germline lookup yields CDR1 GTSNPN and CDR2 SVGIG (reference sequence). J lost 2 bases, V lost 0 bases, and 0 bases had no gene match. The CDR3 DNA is TGTGCCTGGAGTGTACTAGCGGGGGCCTACAATGAGCAGTTCTTC. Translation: CAWSVLAGAYNEQFF. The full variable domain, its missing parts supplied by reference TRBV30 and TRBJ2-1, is SQTIHQWPATLVQPVGSPLSLECTVEGTSNPNLYWYRQAAGRGLQLLFYSVGIGQISSEVPQNLSASRPQDRQFILSSKKLLLSDSGFYLCAWSVLAGAYNEQFFGPGTRLTVL.